This T cell receptor (beta chain) was documented in a study of CD8 T cells in acute hepatitis C reinfection. Whole-study context: CD8+ T cells recognizing the HCV NS3-1073 epitope were profiled acutely and after viral clearance. Study findings and constraints: A V04-02/J02-02 clonotype was among some twelve public ones, independent of outcome. TRBV04 and TRBV06 were preferentially used in all groups, not explained by naive pool overrepresentation.

CDR1 is LGHNA, CDR2 YNFKEQ, per germline. Trimming took 4 bases from V and 2 from J; bases not matched to a gene: 6. The CDR3 contains 17 residues. As concerns this clone: The target antigen is unknown.

TCRdb keeps only in-frame clones here, not all; method: immunoSEQ multiplex PCR. The profile shows 35,000 to 40,000 clones, around 87% of them singletons. The sample's time point: naive CD8 control sorted from an acute-time-point sample. Sample: naive CD8+ T cells from PBMCs. The chain is built from TRBV4-2 and TRBJ2-7; 15 bases match TRBD2. The sequence derives from a man aged 25 to 45 with chronic hepatitis C. The CDR3 bases are TGTGCCAGCAGCCTGGGACTAGCGGGGGGCTTCACCTACGAGCAGTACTTC. Its protein is CASSLGLAGGFTYEQYF.